The 23 T cell receptor beta chains below come from one sample, sequenced in a study of radiotherapy plus CTLA-4 blockade in lung cancer listed by TCRdb under 2018. Library generation was performed with the immunoSEQ multiplex PCR assay. TCRdb took this table from immuneACCESS and kept in-frame rearrangements with V and J called. Such tables lack part of the clones; where checked against another copy, unresolved V genes explain under half of the gap, and the rest is unexplained. For this sample the table gives around 82,000 clones, of which approximately 86% were detected only once. Together, the top ten hold over 15% of the sample. Sample: peripheral blood, taken from a patient treated with radiotherapy plus ipilimumab. These receptors all stem from a human donor with non-small cell lung cancer that progressed on radiotherapy plus ipilimumab.

The chain joins TRBV4-1 to TRBJ2-5; 7 bases are a match to TRBD1. J was trimmed by 3 bases and V by 4 bases; bases with no gene match: 5. CDR1 and CDR2 from the germline V gene are MGHRA and YSYEKL. This CDR3 is built from 14 residues. CDR3 DNA: TGCGCCAGCAGCCTAGGGGGCATGAAAGAGACCCAGTACTTC. This sequence encodes CASSLGGMKETQYF.

This clone occurred once. The chain links TRBV29-1 to TRBJ2-1; 10 positions agree with TRBD2. CDR1 SQVTM and CDR2 ANQGSEA come from the germline V gene. This CDR3 region has 14 residues. V lost 7 bases to trimming and J lost 7 bases; unmatched junction nucleotides: 10. The chain's CDR3 is CSGRLAGESNEQFF. The CDR3 nucleotides read TGCAGCGGTCGACTAGCGGGCGAATCTAATGAGCAGTTCTTC.

The V call is TRBV5-5, the J call TRBJ1-2, with 8 bases fitting TRBD1. V was pared by 3 bases and J by 2 bases, with 9 bases of the junction left unmatched. This CDR3 comprises 16 residues. Per the germline V gene, CDR1 is SGHKS and CDR2 is YYEKEE (reference sequence). DNA for the CDR3: TGTGCCAGCAGCTCAGCCTTGGGACAGGAGAACTATGGCTACACCTTC. Protein product: CASSSALGQENYGYTF.

This chain links TRBV29-1 with TRBJ1-4; the D gene is possibly TRBD1 (5 bases). This CDR3 is 14 amino acids long. From germline, CDR1 is SQVTM and CDR2 ANQGSEA. V lost 0 bases to trimming and J lost 8 bases, with 13 bases between them. The CDR3: CSVEDPGEREKLFF. CDR3 nucleotides: TGCAGCGTTGAAGATCCGGGGGAGAGAGAAAAACTGTTTTTT.

The table lists this clone with a few counts. The V and J genes are TRBV9 and TRBJ2-3; TRBD2 matches 8 bases. The J segment lost 6 bases and the V segment lost 0 bases, leaving 9 bases of the junction unmatched. The CDR3 runs 16 residues. The germline gives CDR1 SGDLS, CDR2 YYNGEE. The CDR3 here is CASSVALGLVSDTQYF. The CDR3 nucleotides are TGTGCCAGCAGCGTAGCTCTGGGACTAGTGTCGGATACGCAGTATTTT.

This chain connects TRBV2 to TRBJ2-5; D gene unclear. Trimming removed 3 bases from V and 7 bases from J, with 12 bases in between. This CDR3 has 13 residues. CDR1 and CDR2 from the germline V gene are SNHLY and FYNNEI. CDR3 region: CASSDLSWGTQYF. For the CDR3, the DNA is TGTGCCAGCAGTGACCTCTCCTGGGGGACCCAGTACTTC.

This rearrangement joins TRBV7-9 to TRBJ2-7; tentatively, D is TRBD1 or TRBD2 (6 bases each). Germline lookup yields CDR1 SEHNR and CDR2 FQNEAQ (reference sequence). Trimming cost V 4 bases and J 0 bases, with 13 bases left between them. The CDR3 length is 15 residues. The CDR3 loop is CASSSGGLSSYEQYF. Here the CDR3 DNA reads TGTGCCAGCAGCTCCGGGGGCCTGAGCTCCTACGAGCAGTACTTC.

The chain combines TRBV18 with TRBJ2-5; TRBD2 agrees at 8 bases. V was pared by 0 bases and J by 5 bases, with 5 bases of the junction left unmatched. CDR1 is KGHSH, CDR2 LQKENI, per germline. There are 15 residues in the CDR3. As DNA, the CDR3 is TGTGCCAGCTCACCACCGGGGTCGGGAGGGGAGACCCAGTACTTC. Translating it yields CASSPPGSGGETQYF.

The rearrangement links TRBV7-2 to TRBJ2-1, with D maybe TRBD2 (5 bases). CDR1 is SGHTA, CDR2 FQGNSA, per germline. CDR3 length equals 19 residues. Trimming cost V 7 bases and J 6 bases, with 31 bases left between them. CDR3 nucleotide sequence: TGTGCCAGCAACAATCCCCCATGGGAGCGGAGCAGGTTCAGCAATGAGCAGTTCTTC. It yields the protein CASNNPPWERSRFSNEQFF.

This clone was seen once. The chain employs TRBV7-9 and TRBJ1-6; 12 bases map to TRBD1. The CDR3 extends over 15 amino acids. Germline V gives CDR1 SEHNR, CDR2 FQNEAQ (reference sequence). The V and J ends lost 5 bases and 7 bases, in that order; junction bases with no gene match: 3. The CDR3 coding sequence is TGTGCCAGCAGCCAGGGACAGGGGGCGAATTCACCCCTCCACTTT. Translating gives CASSQGQGANSPLHF.

The genes are TRBV2 and TRBJ2-7; D is perhaps TRBD1 (5 bases). Trimming shortened V by 6 bases and J by 2 bases, and 17 bases separated the two germline ends. There are 15 residues in the CDR3. The germline gives CDR1 SNHLY, CDR2 FYNNEI. The CDR3: CASRDVVAGPYEQYF. The CDR3 DNA reads TGTGCCAGCAGAGATGTGGTGGCAGGGCCCTACGAGCAGTACTTC.

J is TRBJ2-2 and V is TRBV4-3; TRBD2 matches 7 bases. The germline V gene has CDR1 LGHNA and CDR2 YSLEER. V trimming: 0 bases; J trimming: 4 bases; junction bases outside the gene matches: 8. This CDR3 contains 17 residues. The CDR3 DNA sequence: TGCGCCAGCAGCCAAGATTGGATGGGAGGGGCCACCGGGGAGCTGTTTTTT. Protein: CASSQDWMGGATGELFF.

The rearrangement joins TRBV28 to TRBJ2-2, with TRBD1 matching 8 bases. Germline CDR1 reads MDHEN; CDR2 reads SYDVKM. The length of the CDR3 is 15 residues. V gave up 6 bases and J gave up 1 base; unmatched junction bases: 4. CDR3 sequence (DNA): TGTGCCAGCAGCCGAGACAGGGGGAACACCGGGGAGCTGTTTTTT. Translated, it gives CASSRDRGNTGELFF.

The chain couples TRBV4-1 to TRBJ1-1, with TRBD1 identical over 7 bases. CDR3 length equals 15 residues. CDR1 is MGHRA and CDR2 is YSYEKL in the germline V gene. J lost 2 bases, V lost 4 bases, and 7 bases had no gene match. CDR3 nucleotides: TGCGCCAGCAGCCTATACCGGGACAGCAACACTGAAGCTTTCTTT. Encoded protein: CASSLYRDSNTEAFF.

Comments on this clone: Other DNA sequences in the sample encode the same CDR3. The chain combines TRBV4-2 with TRBJ2-1; D possibly corresponds to TRBD2 (5 bases). The germline V and J ends were trimmed by 0 bases and 5 bases, with 8 bases remaining between them. CDR1 is LGHNA and CDR2 is YNFKEQ in the germline V gene. CDR3 length equals 14 residues. The CDR3 sequence: CASSQDLGDNEQFF. In DNA form, the CDR3 reads TGTGCCAGCAGCCAAGACCTCGGGGACAATGAGCAGTTCTTC.

The gene calls are TRBV10-3 and TRBJ2-1; no definite D call. Trimming took 6 bases from V and 1 from J, leaving 13 bases between them. Germline-derived CDR1 and CDR2 are ENHRY and SYGVKD. The CDR3 is made up of 15 amino acids. This chain's CDR3 is CAIRMAASSYNEQFF. CDR3 bases: TGTGCCATCAGGATGGCGGCCTCTTCCTACAATGAGCAGTTCTTC.

This clone appeared a few times. The chain uses TRBV14 and TRBJ1-2, with a tentative D call TRBD1 (5 bases). V gave up 1 base and J gave up 4 bases, with 16 bases separating them. Germline CDR1 and CDR2: SGHDN and FVKESK. The CDR3 has 16 residues. CDR3 loop: CASSQGGRGGRYGYTF. Written as DNA, the CDR3 is TGTGCCAGCAGCCAAGGAGGGAGGGGCGGCCGCTATGGCTACACCTTC.

J is TRBJ2-1 and V is TRBV7-2; TRBD2 aligns across 8 bases. The germline V gene has CDR1 SGHTA and CDR2 FQGNSA. Unmatched junction bases numbered 3, after V lost 3 bases and J lost 5 bases. The CDR3 contains 14 residues. This CDR3 reads CASSFAGGNNEQFF. For the CDR3, the DNA is TGTGCCAGCAGCTTCGCGGGGGGTAACAATGAGCAGTTCTTC.

J is TRBJ1-2 and V is TRBV19; D gene uncertain. The CDR3 extends over 12 amino acids. Germline V gives CDR1 LNHDA, CDR2 SQIVND (reference sequence). Between the trimmed V and J ends, which lost 3 bases and 5 bases, there was a span of 7 bases. This chain's CDR3 is CASSMWGYGYTF. CDR3 nucleotide sequence: TGTGCCAGTAGTATGTGGGGATATGGCTACACCTTC.

V gene TRBV14 combines with J gene TRBJ2-2; D gene unclear. CDR1 and CDR2 from the germline V gene are SGHDN and FVKESK. Trimming took off 1 base at V and 1 base at J, with 10 bases between the two ends. This CDR3 region has 16 residues. CDR3 bases: TGTGCCAGCAGCCAAGTGGTGACCGTGAACACCGGGGAGCTGTTTTTT. This sequence encodes CASSQVVTVNTGELFF.

In DNA form, the CDR3 reads TGTGCCAGCAGCGTAGGGGAGGGAGGTAGATGGGCCGGGGAGCTGTTTTTT. Translating gives CASSVGEGGRWAGELFF. The chain employs TRBV9 and TRBJ2-2; 7 nucleotides agree with TRBD2. Germline CDR1 is SGDLS and CDR2 is YYNGEE. The V segment lost 0 bases and the J segment 6 bases; nucleotides outside the gene matches: 11. There are 17 residues in the CDR3.

The V call is TRBV6-6, the J call TRBJ2-3; 8 nucleotides match TRBD2. The V segment lost 0 bases and the J segment 4 bases; nucleotides outside the gene matches: 3. The germline V gene encodes CDR1 MNHNY and CDR2 SVGAGI (reference sequence). CDR3 length: 15 residues. The CDR3 reads CASSYSAGASDTQYF. DNA of the CDR3: TGTGCCAGCAGTTACTCAGCGGGGGCATCAGATACGCAGTATTTT.

This chain joins TRBV6-1 and TRBJ1-6, with 10 nucleotides matching TRBD1. The ends lost 10 bases at V and 6 bases at J; junction bases unmatched: 3. The V gene's germline CDR1 is MNHNS and CDR2 SASEGT. This CDR3 is 13 amino acids long. The CDR3 protein is CAIGTGVNSPLHF. CDR3 DNA: TGTGCCATCGGGACAGGGGTTAATTCACCCCTCCACTTT.